Below are 4 T cell receptor beta chains sequenced from a single sample in a study of T cell changes during pregnancy in multiple sclerosis. Generated by immunoSEQ multiplex PCR, the TCRdb table keeps only in-frame clones and is missing some. Altogether 30,000 to 40,000 clones are present, under 95% being singletons, with the ten largest covering approximately 0.67%. The specimen comprised CD4+ T cells from peripheral blood mononuclear cells, sampled in the second trimester of pregnancy. These receptors all stem from a female donor in good health, enrolled as a control in a pregnancy study.

The CDR3 DNA sequence: TGTGCCAGCGGAGGATCAGGAGCAGGAGGGTCACCCCTCCACTTT. Translated, it gives CASGGSGAGGSPLHF. The chain is built from TRBV28 and TRBJ1-6; D is unclear. Trimming cost V 8 bases and J 10 bases, with 21 bases left between them. The CDR3 is 15 residues long. The germline V gene encodes CDR1 MDHEN and CDR2 SYDVKM.

The rearrangement links TRBV7-2 to TRBJ2-7; 10 nucleotides align to TRBD2. CDR3 size: 14 residues. Germline V gene lookup returns CDR1 SGHTA and CDR2 FQGNSA. V lost 5 bases to trimming and J lost 4 bases; unmatched junction nucleotides: 5. CDR3 in DNA: TGTGCCAGCAGCCCCCCTAGCGGGGGTTACGAGCAGTACTTC. Its protein is CASSPPSGGYEQYF.

This chain joins TRBV29-1 and TRBJ1-6; D ambiguous. The CDR3 loop spans 13 amino acids. The germline CDR1 and CDR2 sequences are SQVTM and ANQGSEA. Trimming stripped 6 bases from V and 7 bases from J, with 13 bases between. The CDR3 DNA reads as TGCAGCGTCCGCGGTGGTGGGAATTCACCCCTCCACTTT. It codes for CSVRGGGNSPLHF.

J is TRBJ2-1 and V is TRBV5-6, with D unresolved. Trimming cost V 6 bases and J 7 bases, with 8 bases left between them. This CDR3 has 11 residues. Germline CDR1 reads SGHDT; CDR2 reads YYEEEE. The CDR3 nucleotides read TGTGCCAGCACCCTTATGAATGAGCAGTTCTTC. Translation: CASTLMNEQFF.